This entry concerns a single T cell receptor (beta chain). The antigen is undetermined. The PCR was carried out with 60 Vbeta primers and 13 Jbeta primers. Profiled with immunoSEQ multiplex PCR; TCRdb holds only in-frame clones, not every one. The data contain about 180,000 clones, around 79% of them seen just once; the ten biggest clones take up under 0.6%. This sample was taken from a study of cytomegalovirus exposure and HLA in healthy donors. Study-level findings and limits: Listed as cytomegalovirus-associated were 164 TCR beta chains. In an earlier analysis, about 87% or about 30%: the productive usage of most TCR beta V segments.

Deletions cut 4 bases from V and 0 bases from J, with 9 bases between. This CDR3 region has 15 residues. Germline V gives CDR1 MDHEN, CDR2 SYDVKM. The rearrangement joins TRBV28 to TRBJ2-2; D gene ambiguous. Sample: PBMCs. The TCR was taken from a woman aged 45-60 years in good health and CMV-seronegative. CDR3 in amino acids: CASSSYLANTGELFF. The CDR3 DNA sequence: TGTGCCAGCAGTTCTTACTTGGCGAACACCGGGGAGCTGTTTTTT.